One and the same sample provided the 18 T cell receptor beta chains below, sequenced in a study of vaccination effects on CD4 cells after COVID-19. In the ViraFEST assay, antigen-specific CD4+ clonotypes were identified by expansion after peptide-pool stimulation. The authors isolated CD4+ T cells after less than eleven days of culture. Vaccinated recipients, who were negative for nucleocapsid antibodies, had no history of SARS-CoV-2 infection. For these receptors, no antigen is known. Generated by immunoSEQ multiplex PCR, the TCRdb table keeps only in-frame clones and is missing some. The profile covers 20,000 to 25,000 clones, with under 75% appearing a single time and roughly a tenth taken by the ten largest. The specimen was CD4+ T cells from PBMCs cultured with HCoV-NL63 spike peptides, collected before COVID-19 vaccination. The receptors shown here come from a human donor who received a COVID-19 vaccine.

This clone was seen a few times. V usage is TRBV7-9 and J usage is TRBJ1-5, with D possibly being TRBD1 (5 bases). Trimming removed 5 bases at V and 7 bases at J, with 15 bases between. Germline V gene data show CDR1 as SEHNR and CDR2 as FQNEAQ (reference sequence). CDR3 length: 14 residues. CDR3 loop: CASSASGSRQPQHF. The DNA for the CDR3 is TGTGCCAGCAGCGCATCAGGGTCGCGGCAGCCCCAGCATTTT.

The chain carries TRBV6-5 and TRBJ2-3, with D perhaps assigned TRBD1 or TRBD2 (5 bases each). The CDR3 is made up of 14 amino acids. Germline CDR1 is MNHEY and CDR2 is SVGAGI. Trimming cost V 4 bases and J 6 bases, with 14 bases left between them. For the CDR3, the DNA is TGTGCCAGCAGTTCAGGGACCTCCACTGATACGCAGTATTTT. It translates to CASSSGTSTDTQYF.

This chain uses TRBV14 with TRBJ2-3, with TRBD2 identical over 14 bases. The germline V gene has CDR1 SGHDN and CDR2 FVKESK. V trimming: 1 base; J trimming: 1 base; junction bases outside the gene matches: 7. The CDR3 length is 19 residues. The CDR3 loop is CASSQALTSGGAGTDTQYF. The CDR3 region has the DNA TGTGCCAGCAGCCAAGCCCTGACTAGCGGGGGGGCGGGCACAGATACGCAGTATTTT.

The CDR3 region has the DNA TGTGCCTGGGCCTTCGTCAGCCGAAATGAAAAACTGTTTTTT. Protein sequence: CAWAFVSRNEKLFF. The chain combines TRBV30 with TRBJ1-4; D is unclear. The germline V and J ends were trimmed by 5 bases and 5 bases, with 15 bases remaining between them. CDR1 GTSNPN and CDR2 SVGIG come from the germline V gene (reference sequence). The CDR3 has 14 residues.

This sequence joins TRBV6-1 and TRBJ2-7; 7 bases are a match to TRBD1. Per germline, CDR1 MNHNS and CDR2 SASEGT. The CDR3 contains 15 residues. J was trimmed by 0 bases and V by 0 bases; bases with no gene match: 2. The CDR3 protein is CASSEAPGGSYEQYF. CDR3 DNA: TGTGCCAGCAGTGAAGCGCCAGGGGGCTCCTACGAGCAGTACTTC.

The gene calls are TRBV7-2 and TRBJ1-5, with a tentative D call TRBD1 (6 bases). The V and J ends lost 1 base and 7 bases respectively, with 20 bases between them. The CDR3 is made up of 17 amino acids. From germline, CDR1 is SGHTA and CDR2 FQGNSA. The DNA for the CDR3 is TGTGCCAGCAGCTTAGTTTTTCGTGCGGGGGGCGGACAGCCCCAGCATTTT. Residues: CASSLVFRAGGGQPQHF.

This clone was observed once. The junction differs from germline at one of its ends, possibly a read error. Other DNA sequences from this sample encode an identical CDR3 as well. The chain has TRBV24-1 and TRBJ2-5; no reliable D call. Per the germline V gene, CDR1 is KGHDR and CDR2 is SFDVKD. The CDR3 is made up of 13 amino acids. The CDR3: CATSASNQETQYF. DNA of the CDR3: TGCGCCACCAGTGCTTCCAACCAAGAGACCCAGTACTTC.

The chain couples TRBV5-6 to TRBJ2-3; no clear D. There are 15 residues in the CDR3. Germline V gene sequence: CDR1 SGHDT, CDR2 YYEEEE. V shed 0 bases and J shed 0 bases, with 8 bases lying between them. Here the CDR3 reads CASSLGIVSTDTQYF. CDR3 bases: TGTGCCAGCAGCTTGGGGATCGTCAGCACAGATACGCAGTATTTT.

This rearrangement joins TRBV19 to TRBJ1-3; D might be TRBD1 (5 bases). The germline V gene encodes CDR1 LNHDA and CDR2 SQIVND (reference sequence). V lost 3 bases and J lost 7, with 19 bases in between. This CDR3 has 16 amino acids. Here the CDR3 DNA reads TGTGCCAGTAGTATTCGACGGGACCTTAATAGGAACACCATATATTTT. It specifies CASSIRRDLNRNTIYF.

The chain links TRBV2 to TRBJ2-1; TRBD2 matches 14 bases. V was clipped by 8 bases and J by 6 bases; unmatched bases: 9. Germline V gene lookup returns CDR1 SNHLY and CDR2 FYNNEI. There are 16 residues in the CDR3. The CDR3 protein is CASFRLAGGLGNEQFF. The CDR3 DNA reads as TGTGCCAGCTTCCGACTAGCGGGGGGGCTTGGCAATGAGCAGTTCTTC.

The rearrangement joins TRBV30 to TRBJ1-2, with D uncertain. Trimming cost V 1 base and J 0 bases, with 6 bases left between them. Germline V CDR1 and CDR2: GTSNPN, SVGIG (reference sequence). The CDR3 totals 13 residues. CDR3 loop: CAWSDQANYGYTF. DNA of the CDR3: TGTGCCTGGAGTGACCAGGCTAACTATGGCTACACCTTC. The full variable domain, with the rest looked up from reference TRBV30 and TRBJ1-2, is SQTIHQWPATLVQPVGSPLSLECTVEGTSNPNLYWYRQAAGRGLQLLFYSVGIGQISSEVPQNLSASRPQDRQFILSSKKLLLSDSGFYLCAWSDQANYGYTFGSGTRLTVV.

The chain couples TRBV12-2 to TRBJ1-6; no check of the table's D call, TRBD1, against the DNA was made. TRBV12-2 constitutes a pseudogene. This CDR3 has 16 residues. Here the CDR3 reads CASRPRRTPNNSPLHF. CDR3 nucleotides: TGTGCAAGTCGCCCCCGCCGGACACCGAATAATTCACCCCTCCACTTT.

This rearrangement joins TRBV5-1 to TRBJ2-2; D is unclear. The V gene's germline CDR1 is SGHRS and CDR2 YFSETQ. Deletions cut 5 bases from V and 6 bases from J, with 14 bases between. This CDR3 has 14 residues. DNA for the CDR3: TGCGCCAGCAGAGGTCCGGCGGTGGCCGGGGAGCTGTTTTTT. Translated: CASRGPAVAGELFF.

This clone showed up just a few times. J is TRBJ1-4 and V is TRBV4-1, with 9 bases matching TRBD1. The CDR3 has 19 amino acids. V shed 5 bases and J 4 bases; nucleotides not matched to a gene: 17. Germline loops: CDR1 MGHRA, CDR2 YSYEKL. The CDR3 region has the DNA TGCGCCAGCAGCTTTCAAACCGGGACAGGGACGTTTAGTAATGAAAAACTGTTTTTT. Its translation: CASSFQTGTGTFSNEKLFF.

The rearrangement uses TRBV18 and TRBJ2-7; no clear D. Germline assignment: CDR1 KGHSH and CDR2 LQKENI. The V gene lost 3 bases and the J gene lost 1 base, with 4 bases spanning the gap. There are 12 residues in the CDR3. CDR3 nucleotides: TGTGCCAGCTCACCTGATTCCTACGAGCAGTACTTC. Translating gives CASSPDSYEQYF.

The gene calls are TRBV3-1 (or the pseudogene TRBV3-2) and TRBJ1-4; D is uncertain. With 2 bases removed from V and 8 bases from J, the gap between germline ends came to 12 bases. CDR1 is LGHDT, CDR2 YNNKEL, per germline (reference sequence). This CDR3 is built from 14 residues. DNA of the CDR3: TGTGCCAGCAGCCAACTAAGGGCTAGCGAAAAACTGTTTTTT. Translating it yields CASSQLRASEKLFF.

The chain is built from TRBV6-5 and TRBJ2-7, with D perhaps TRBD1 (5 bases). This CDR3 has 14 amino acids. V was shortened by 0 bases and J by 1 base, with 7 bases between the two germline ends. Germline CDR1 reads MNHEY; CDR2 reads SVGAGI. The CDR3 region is CASSYSRQSYEQYF. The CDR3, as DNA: TGTGCCAGCAGTTACTCGAGACAGTCCTACGAGCAGTACTTC.

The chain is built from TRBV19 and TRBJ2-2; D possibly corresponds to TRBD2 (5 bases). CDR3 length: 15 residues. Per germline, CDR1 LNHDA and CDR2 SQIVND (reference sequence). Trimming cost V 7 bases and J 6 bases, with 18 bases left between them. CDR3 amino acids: CASTGLGTSAGELFF. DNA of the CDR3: TGTGCCAGTACAGGTTTGGGTACTAGTGCCGGGGAGCTGTTTTTT.